A single T cell receptor (beta chain) is shown here with its context. No antigen is known for it. This sample was included in a study of T cells after yellow fever vaccination. Study-wide background: SMART-Seq v4 Ultra Low Input served to prepare low-cell-number fractions. Notes on the study in general: The booster response re-showed most primary clones: around 95% CD4, almost 90% CD8. The CD4 compartment and the CD8 compartment contained a small share of clonotypes in common.

The V gene lost 6 bases and the J gene lost 5 bases, with 21 bases spanning the gap. Germline V CDR1 and CDR2: MNHNS, SASEGT. This CDR3 spans 16 amino acids. The 5'RACE template-switching step produced TCR cDNA and added a universal primer site and UMIs. TCRdb passed the 5' RACE reads through MiXCR, listing each CDR3 protein once. The repertoire holds 300,000 or so distinct CDR3 sequences, with roughly 7.5% as singletons. Sequencing was performed on PBMCs, taken around 45 days after the first yellow fever vaccination. The V and J genes are TRBV6-1 and TRBJ2-3, with D perhaps TRBD1 or TRBD2 (5 bases each). The sequence was collected from a man younger than 35 who received the YFV17D yellow fever vaccine. In DNA, the CDR3 is TGTGCCAGCAGCCCAGCTTTGGGGGTCAAGGTAGATACGCAGTATTTT. Its translation: CASSPALGVKVDTQYF.